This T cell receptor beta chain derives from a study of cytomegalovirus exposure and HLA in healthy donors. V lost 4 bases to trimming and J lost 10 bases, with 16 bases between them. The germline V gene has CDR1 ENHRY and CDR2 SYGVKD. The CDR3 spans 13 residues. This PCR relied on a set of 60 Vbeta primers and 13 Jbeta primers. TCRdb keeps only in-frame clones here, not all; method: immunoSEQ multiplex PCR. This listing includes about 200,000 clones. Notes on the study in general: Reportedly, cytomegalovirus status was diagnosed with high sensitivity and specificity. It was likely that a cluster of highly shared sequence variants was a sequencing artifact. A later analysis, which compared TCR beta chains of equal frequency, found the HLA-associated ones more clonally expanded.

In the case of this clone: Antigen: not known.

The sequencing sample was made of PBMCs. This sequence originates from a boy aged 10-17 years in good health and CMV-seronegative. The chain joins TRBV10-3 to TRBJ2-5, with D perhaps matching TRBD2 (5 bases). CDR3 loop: CAISGGGELDQYF. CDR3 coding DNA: TGTGCCATCAGTGGCGGTGGGGAGTTGGACCAGTACTTC.